This passage covers 28 T cell receptor beta chains from one sample sequenced in a study of T cell responses to AZD1222 COVID-19 vaccine. TCRdb's table, derived via immunoSEQ multiplex PCR, lists solely in-frame clones and lacks some. The sample consists of 140,000 or so clones, roughly nine tenths of them appearing once. The sample here was peripheral blood, taken on day 0 of AZD1222 vaccination. The receptors originated from an adult in good health.

The V call is TRBV6-2 or TRBV6-3, the J call TRBJ2-3; 9 nucleotides line up with TRBD2. This CDR3 has 18 residues. Germline CDR1 is MNHEY and CDR2 is SVGEGT. The ends lost 0 bases at V and 4 bases at J; junction bases unmatched: 11. CDR3 residues: CASSYSLAGRRVPDTQYF. CDR3 sequence (DNA): TGTGCCAGCAGTTACTCGCTAGCGGGGCGACGGGTCCCAGATACGCAGTATTTT.

This chain links TRBV11-1 with TRBJ2-1, with 7 nucleotides matching TRBD1. Germline CDR1 is SGHAT and CDR2 is FQDESV (reference sequence). The junction had 12 bases not matched to a gene; V was cut back by 2 bases and J by 8 bases. CDR3 length: 16 amino acids. DNA of the CDR3: TGTGCCAGCAGCTTAAGCCGGGCTCCCCAGGGGGATGAGCAGTTCTTC. Amino acids: CASSLSRAPQGDEQFF.

A single count supports this clone. The chain couples TRBV28 to TRBJ2-7; D possibly corresponds to TRBD1 (5 bases). This CDR3 is built from 14 residues. Trimming cost V 8 bases and J 1 base, with 15 bases left between them. Germline-derived CDR1 and CDR2 are MDHEN and SYDVKM. The CDR3 loop is CASAPGRVSYEQYF. The CDR3 DNA is TGTGCCAGCGCCCCAGGCAGGGTATCCTACGAGCAGTACTTC.

This chain uses TRBV7-2 with TRBJ2-7, with 9 bases identical to TRBD2. J was trimmed by 7 bases and V by 6 bases; bases with no gene match: 10. The CDR3 contains 14 residues. CDR1 and CDR2 (germline): SGHTA, FQGNSA. The CDR3 DNA follows: TGTGCCAGCAGTGGGCGGGGGGGGCCCTTGGAGCAGTACTTC. Residues: CASSGRGGPLEQYF.

This clone has only one observation. The chain employs TRBV18 and TRBJ1-5; D gene uncertain. The CDR3 totals 15 residues. Between the trimmed V and J ends, which lost 6 bases and 5 bases, there was a span of 17 bases. The V gene's germline CDR1 is KGHSH and CDR2 LQKENI. The DNA of the CDR3 is TGTGCCAGCTCCCCGTTACAGCTTACCGATCAGCCCCAGCATTTT. Residues: CASSPLQLTDQPQHF.

The CDR3 DNA is TGTGCCAGCAGTTTAGACGGGGGCACTGAAGCTTTCTTT. Protein: CASSLDGGTEAFF. The rearrangement uses TRBV12-3 or TRBV12-4 and TRBJ1-1; possible D gene TRBD1, 5 bases. This CDR3 is 13 amino acids long. V was cut by 1 base and J by 4 bases, with 7 bases left in between.

The gene calls are TRBV18 and TRBJ2-1; 7 nucleotides line up with TRBD1. Germline V CDR1 and CDR2: KGHSH, LQKENI. The J segment lost 5 bases and the V segment lost 8 bases, leaving 6 bases of the junction unmatched. The CDR3 covers 13 residues. The CDR3, as DNA: TGTGCCAGCGCCCAGGGGACAGACAATGAGCAGTTCTTC. This translates into CASAQGTDNEQFF.

This clone was observed once. The chain combines TRBV6-5 with TRBJ1-2, with 9 bases matching TRBD1. This CDR3 contains 15 residues. J gave up 2 bases and V 6 bases, and 7 bases lay outside the gene matches. Germline V gene sequence: CDR1 MNHEY, CDR2 SVGAGI. Here the CDR3 DNA reads TGTGCCAGCAGCGGGGACAGGGTGGACAACTATGGCTACACCTTC. As protein: CASSGDRVDNYGYTF.

Note on this clone: Within the sample, other DNA sequences also encode this same CDR3. The rearrangement joins TRBV7-2 to TRBJ2-7, with 9 nucleotides matching TRBD1. CDR1 and CDR2 from the germline V gene are SGHTA and FQGNSA. V shed 5 bases and J 3 bases; nucleotides not matched to a gene: 2. This CDR3 has 13 amino acids. CDR3 nucleotide sequence: TGTGCCAGCAGCAGGGACAGGGACTACGAGCAGTACTTC. Residues: CASSRDRDYEQYF.

The V and J genes are TRBV18 and TRBJ2-3; D gene uncertain. CDR3 size: 13 residues. Germline V lookup: CDR1 KGHSH, CDR2 LQKENI. The V end lost 3 bases, the J end lost 2 bases, and 6 bases lay between the germline ends. CDR3 nucleotides: TGTGCCAGCTCACCGCAGACCACAGATACGCAGTATTTT. It is translated as CASSPQTTDTQYF.

CDR3 coding DNA: TGTGCCACCAGTGGATTAGCGGGCCAAGAGACCCAGTACTTC. The encoded protein is CATSGLAGQETQYF. The J gene is TRBJ2-5, the V gene TRBV24-1; 7 bases fit TRBD2. J was trimmed by 1 base and V by 5 bases; bases with no gene match: 3. CDR3 length equals 14 residues. From germline, CDR1 is KGHDR and CDR2 SFDVKD.

The chain's CDR3 is CAWSVYGSYTF. Written as DNA, the CDR3 is TGTGCCTGGAGTGTATATGGTAGCTACACCTTC. The chain employs TRBV30 and TRBJ1-2; D gene unclear. Trimming took off 0 bases at V and 9 bases at J, with 8 bases between the two ends. There are 11 residues in the CDR3. The germline gives CDR1 GTSNPN, CDR2 SVGIG (reference sequence).

The rearrangement links TRBV5-4 to TRBJ2-1, with TRBD1 as a possible D gene (6 bases). V dropped 3 bases and J dropped 11 bases, with 15 bases sitting between them. The germline CDR1 and CDR2 sequences are SGHNT and YYREEE (reference sequence). The CDR3 loop spans 13 amino acids. The CDR3 nucleotides read TGTGCCAGCAGCTCGTACCGGGACATAAAGCAGTTCTTC. As protein: CASSSYRDIKQFF.

The chain uses TRBV29-1 and TRBJ1-1; D might be TRBD1 (6 bases). CDR1 SQVTM and CDR2 ANQGSEA come from the germline V gene. V lost 5 bases to trimming and J lost 5 bases, with 15 bases between them. This CDR3 contains 13 residues. CDR3 region: CSVKGGAWTEAFF. CDR3 coding DNA: TGCAGCGTTAAGGGGGGGGCATGGACTGAAGCTTTCTTT.

The chain recombines TRBV11-2 with TRBJ2-5; D may be TRBD2 (6 bases). This CDR3 spans 14 amino acids. V lost 1 base and J 1 base, leaving 7 bases between the germline ends. The germline V gene encodes CDR1 SGHAT and CDR2 FQNNGV. In DNA, the CDR3 is TGTGCCAGCAGCTTAGTGGGAGGCCAAGAGACCCAGTACTTC. Its translation is CASSLVGGQETQYF.

The chain joins TRBV10-3 to TRBJ2-7, with TRBD2 matching over 7 bases. The length of the CDR3 is 16 residues. The ends lost 2 bases at V and 4 bases at J; junction bases unmatched: 11. Germline V gene sequence: CDR1 ENHRY, CDR2 SYGVKD. CDR3 residues: CAISEPNGLDLYEQYF. Here the CDR3 DNA reads TGTGCCATCAGTGAGCCAAACGGACTAGATTTGTACGAGCAGTACTTC.

The rearrangement uses TRBV12-3 or TRBV12-4 and TRBJ2-1, with D unclear. V was trimmed by 6 bases and J by 8 bases, leaving 8 bases between them. The CDR3 loop spans 11 amino acids. This chain's CDR3 is CASSGSDEQFF. The CDR3, as DNA: TGTGCCAGCAGCGGAAGTGATGAGCAGTTCTTC.

The CDR3 here is CASSLGGAYGYTF. The CDR3 DNA reads as TGTGCCAGCAGCTTAGGCGGGGCCTATGGCTACACCTTC. The chain joins TRBV7-9 to TRBJ1-2; perhaps TRBD1 as D (5 bases). This CDR3 comprises 13 residues. Germline-derived CDR1 and CDR2 are SEHNR and FQNEAQ (reference sequence). Trimming left V 1 base short and J 4 bases short, with 7 bases between. Full variable domain (remainder filled in from reference TRBV7-9 and TRBJ1-2): DTGVSQNPRHKITKRGQNVTFRCDPISEHNRLYWYRQTLGQGPEFLTYFQNEAQLEKSRLLSDRFSAERPKGSFSTLEIQRTEQGDSAMYLCASSLGGAYGYTFGSGTRLTVV.

The chain recombines TRBV5-1 with TRBJ1-1; 7 nucleotides match TRBD1. This CDR3 is 16 amino acids long. Germline assignment: CDR1 SGHRS and CDR2 YFSETQ. V shed 6 bases, J shed 1 base, and the junction held 12 bases outside the gene matches. The CDR3 sequence: CASNQGQHKGNTEAFF. The CDR3 DNA reads TGCGCCAGCAACCAGGGACAGCACAAAGGGAACACTGAAGCTTTCTTT.

The gene calls are TRBV15 and TRBJ2-2, with D perhaps TRBD2 (6 bases). The CDR3 extends over 14 amino acids. From germline, CDR1 is LNHNV and CDR2 YYDKDF (reference sequence). Trimming took 8 bases from V and 7 from J, leaving 17 bases between them. The CDR3 loop reads CATAVWRGGGELFF. CDR3 bases: TGTGCCACCGCCGTATGGCGGGGAGGCGGGGAGCTGTTTTTT.

This rearrangement joins TRBV6-1 to TRBJ2-7, with 8 bases that match TRBD1. This CDR3 spans 14 amino acids. CDR1 and CDR2 from the germline V gene are MNHNS and SASEGT. V gave up 1 base and J gave up 2 bases; unmatched junction bases: 1. DNA of the CDR3: TGTGCCAGCAGTGAAGGGACAGGGCCCTACGAGCAGTACTTC. It yields the protein CASSEGTGPYEQYF.

The table lists this clone with a count of one. The rearrangement links TRBV2 to TRBJ2-2; 9 bases are a match to TRBD2. The CDR3 totals 15 residues. Germline-derived CDR1 and CDR2 are SNHLY and FYNNEI. V gave up 4 bases and J gave up 2 bases; unmatched junction bases: 2. The CDR3 DNA reads TGTGCCAGCAGTGGACTAGCGGATAACACCGGGGAGCTGTTTTTT. Its protein is CASSGLADNTGELFF. The complete variable domain, with remaining parts taken from reference TRBV2 and TRBJ2-2, reads EPEVTQTPSHQVTQMGQEVILRCVPISNHLYFYWYRQILGQKVEFLVSFYNNEISEKSEIFDDQFSVERPDGSNFTLKIRSTKLEDSAMYFCASSGLADNTGELFFGEGSRLTVL.

The J gene is TRBJ2-1, the V gene TRBV18; 14 bases match TRBD2. V gave up 2 bases and J gave up 13 bases; unmatched junction bases: 7. Germline V gives CDR1 KGHSH, CDR2 LQKENI. The CDR3 sequence is 15 residues long. The CDR3 reads CASSPRGTSGGVQFF. The CDR3 region has the DNA TGTGCCAGCTCACCAAGAGGGACTAGCGGGGGAGTCCAGTTCTTC.

The chain combines TRBV3-1 (or the pseudogene TRBV3-2) with TRBJ1-2; no firm D call. The CDR3 covers 15 residues. Germline V gene sequence: CDR1 LGHDT, CDR2 YNNKEL (reference sequence). V lost 0 bases, J lost 3 bases, and 11 bases lay in between. CDR3 amino acids: CASSQDRLDDYGYTF. The CDR3 nucleotides read TGTGCCAGCAGCCAAGATCGACTGGACGACTATGGCTACACCTTC.

A word on this clone: No conserved phenylalanine or tryptophan ends this CDR3, so it is likely a read error. The limits of the CDR3 on the DNA are not certain, so only TCRdb's listed CDR3 is given. This chain uses TRBV21-1 with TRBJ2-3; the table gives TRBD2 as D, unverified against the DNA. TRBV21-1 is designated a pseudogene. The length of the CDR3 is 11 amino acids, counting both ends. The CDR3 spells CASTWGLAGAI.

This clone was counted once. The V gene is TRBV18, the J gene TRBJ2-7; the D is unclear. V was shortened by 5 bases and J by 0 bases, with 11 bases between the two germline ends. The germline V gene has CDR1 KGHSH and CDR2 LQKENI. The CDR3 spans 14 residues. The CDR3 sequence: CASSTARNSYEQYF. CDR3 DNA: TGTGCCAGCTCAACGGCCCGGAACTCCTACGAGCAGTACTTC.

The J gene is TRBJ2-7, the V gene TRBV4-3, with D unclear. V was shortened by 3 bases and J by 1 base, with 16 bases between the two germline ends. This CDR3 region has 16 residues. The germline V gene encodes CDR1 LGHNA and CDR2 YSLEER. This CDR3 is CASSQRLEVGSYEQYF. CDR3 sequence (DNA): TGCGCCAGCAGCCAGCGACTTGAAGTAGGATCCTACGAGCAGTACTTC.

The rearrangement links TRBV5-6 to TRBJ1-5, with 7 bases identical to TRBD1. This CDR3 comprises 16 residues. V lost 3 bases to trimming and J lost 5 bases; unmatched junction nucleotides: 11. The V gene's germline CDR1 is SGHDT and CDR2 YYEEEE. CDR3 residues: CASSSRPTGNYQPQHF. DNA for the CDR3: TGTGCCAGCAGCTCAAGGCCGACAGGGAACTATCAGCCCCAGCATTTT.